The rows below give T cell receptor beta chains drawn from one sample of a study of shared clonotypes between healthy human individuals. Some clones are missing from TCRdb's copy, which holds only in-frame ones; the method was immunoSEQ multiplex PCR. Altogether a few million clones are present, around 92% being singletons, with the ten largest covering 0.37%. The sample comprised naive CD4+ T cells from PBMCs. All receptors derive from a man younger than 35 in good health. Some clones in this sample may be carry-over from other donors' samples. Both conserved end residues are part of each CDR3.

J,V,CDR3
TRBJ2-5,TRBV7-6,CASSLAPSTSGRARETQYF
TRBJ1-4,TRBV11-2,CASSFPGAEKLFF
TRBJ1-1,TRBV6-1,CATSGTVMNTEAFF
TRBJ1-1,TRBV19,CASSILGVTEAFF
TRBJ1-2,TRBV5-6,CASSLFFDGVMSYGYTF
TRBJ2-1,TRBV9,CASSSRGTRADEQFF
TRBJ2-4,TRBV30,CAWGRQGAAKNIQYF
TRBJ2-7,TRBV6-5,CASSVAGRDEQYF
TRBJ1-2,TRBV5-8,CASSLEPGYGLTNGYTF
TRBJ1-1,TRBV7-9,CASSLRVTEAFF
TRBJ2-7,TRBV7-2,CASSRKTSGAYEQYF
TRBJ1-1,TRBV28,CASSLGGAVEAFF
TRBJ1-2,TRBV28,CASKGQGNFF
TRBJ1-1,TRBV28,CASRTGTGGTEAFF
TRBJ1-2,TRBV28,CASWSRDNYGYTF
TRBJ2-6,TRBV5-6,CASSLGWDAGANVLTF
TRBJ1-4,TRBV30,CAWTEKGGVFEKLFF
TRBJ2-7,TRBV5-6,CASSFLQRQAYEQYF